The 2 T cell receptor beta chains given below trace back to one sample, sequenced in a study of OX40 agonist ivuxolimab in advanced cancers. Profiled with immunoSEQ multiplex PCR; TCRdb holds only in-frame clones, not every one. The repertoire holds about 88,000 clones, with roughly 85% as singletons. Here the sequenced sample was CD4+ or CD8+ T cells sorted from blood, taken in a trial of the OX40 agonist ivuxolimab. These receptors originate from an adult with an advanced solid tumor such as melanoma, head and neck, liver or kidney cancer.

The CDR3, as DNA: TGTGCCAGCACTCAGGGGTATGAAGCTTTCTTT. This gives the protein CASTQGYEAFF. V usage is TRBV6-5 and J usage is TRBJ1-1; D perhaps matches TRBD1 (6 bases). V shed 7 bases and J shed 7 bases, with 10 bases lying between them. Germline V gives CDR1 MNHEY, CDR2 SVGAGI. The CDR3 runs to 11 residues.

The CDR3 coding sequence is TGCGCCAGCAGCTCAATAGGTTACGAGCAGTACTTC. This gives the protein CASSSIGYEQYF. This chain joins TRBV5-1 and TRBJ2-7; D is ambiguous. V shed 3 bases and J shed 4 bases, with 8 bases lying between them. CDR3 length: 12 residues. Germline CDR1 is SGHRS and CDR2 is YFSETQ.